The entry below gives a single T cell receptor (beta chain) sequence along with its context. Produced via immunoSEQ multiplex PCR; TCRdb's table is partial and in-frame only. The data hold some 320,000 clones, with 75% to 90% observed a single time. Researchers sorted participants into cohorts using their self-reported clinical history. Cohort 3 recovered donors had two negative PCRs, clearance, or symptom resolution. V was trimmed by 5 bases and J by 6 bases, leaving 5 bases between them. This CDR3 region has 10 residues. Germline loops: CDR1 SGHTA, CDR2 FQGNSA. This sample is part of a study of blood T cell repertoires in COVID-19. Study background: T cells, B-cell-depleted T cells, or PBMCs provided the cDNA or gDNA that served as material.

This chain links TRBV7-2 with TRBJ2-7; D unresolved. The TCR comes from a man in his 60s who had recovered from COVID-19. Specimen: PBMCs or T cells enriched from blood (not recorded which). The CDR3 region is CASSPSEQYF. CDR3 sequence (DNA): TGTGCCAGCAGCCCGAGCGAGCAGTACTTC. The whole variable domain, remainder taken from reference TRBV7-2 and TRBJ2-7, is GAGVSQSPSNKVTEKGKDVELRCDPISGHTALYWYRQSLGQGLEFLIYFQGNSAPDKSGLPSDRFSAERTGGSVSTLTIQRTQQEDSAVYLCASSPSEQYFGPGTRLTVT.